This T cell receptor (beta chain) was sequenced during a study of blood T cell repertoires in COVID-19 (dated by TCRdb to between 2020 and 2021). Regarding the research as a whole: The collaborator samples originated in the United States, Italy and Spain and spanned the acute and convalescent phases of COVID-19. The material from the prospective study consisted of cDNA or gDNA derived from T cells, B-cell-depleted T cells, or PBMCs. The dataset comprised deeply sampled blood TCRbeta repertoires from subjects exposed to, actively infected with, or recovered from COVID-19. The repertoires were made available in a free public database intended to serve as a resource for research on the immune response to SARS-CoV-2. The samples were drawn from two sources: the first 160 participants of the ongoing ImmuneRACE study, and some 1,300 subjects contributed by 6 global collaborators. The sample metadata nearly always contained a de-identified subject ID, COVID-19 status, age in years and sex. Where available, HLA class I and class II types were obtained from metadata supplied by the sample provider rather than from assay-based typing. Broader findings and caveats from the paper: How much clinical and demographic metadata was included differed by source and by participant, and the metadata was provided uncurated.

The CDR1 and CDR2 encoded by the germline V gene are KGHDR and SFDVKD. The CDR3, from cysteine to phenylalanine, totals 13 residues. CDR3 DNA only is kept here, 39 bases in frame from base 1. V is cut by 6 bases and J by 4 bases, and the space between the germline ends is 9 bases. About this clone itself: What this receptor recognizes is not known. It has no much larger one-base neighbor in the sample; base qualities were not kept.

TCRbeta CDR3 regions were amplified from genomic DNA by means of the immunoSEQ Assay, a bias-controlled multiplex PCR. The paper's processing steps were these. The number of nucleated cells in each sample was estimated by amplification of reference gene primers within the assay. To quantify the absolute abundance of each unique TCRbeta CDR3 rearrangement, sequence reads were collapsed and filtered. Productive Simpson clonality was computed per sample as the square root of Simpson's diversity index over productive rearrangements. What TCRdb holds here is the immuneACCESS table cut down to in-frame rearrangements. Part of the clones is not present; checked against another copy, under half of the missing clones reflect an unresolved V gene, and the others are unexplained. Clone size and the V and J calls come from that table; the DNA yielded D and trimming. Present in this sample are some 240,000 clones, about nine tenths of which were seen just once. The ten largest account for roughly 6.5% of the sample.

Another Seattle source contributed samples from volunteer blood donors who had recovered from COVID-19. Collaborating institutions collected whole blood in K2EDTA tubes following their own protocols. For TCRbeta analysis, collaborator samples were shipped as frozen whole blood, as isolated PBMCs, or as DNA extracted from either sample type. The receptor comes from a man in his sixties who had recovered from COVID-19. The V gene is TRBV24-1 and the J gene is TRBJ2-1, and the D gene may be TRBD2, 6 bases matching. Sequenced input: peripheral blood. The DNA sequence follows: TGTGCCACCAGTCCCGGGAGTTACAATGAGCAGTTCTTC. It translates to CATSPGSYNEQFF.